Presented here are 24 T cell receptor beta chains from one specimen sequenced in a study of blood T cell repertoires in COVID-19. Sequencing was performed with immunoSEQ multiplex PCR; in TCRdb, only in-frame clones are kept and a portion is missing. The sample contains some 170,000 clones, about 87% of which appear only once. Specimen: peripheral blood. The source of these receptors is a woman aged 55-70 years who had recovered from COVID-19.

The J gene is TRBJ1-1, the V gene TRBV28; tentative D call: TRBD1 (5 bases). The germline V and J ends were trimmed by 1 base and 5 bases, with 20 bases remaining between them. The CDR3 has 17 amino acids. Per germline, CDR1 MDHEN and CDR2 SYDVKM. The CDR3 bases are TGTGCCAGCAGTTTATCCTCCGGGACCTCCGGGAGGACTGAAGCTTTCTTT. It translates to CASSLSSGTSGRTEAFF.

The V call is TRBV6-4, the J call TRBJ2-3; 7 nucleotides align to TRBD1. The CDR3 extends over 15 amino acids. With V trimmed by 5 bases and J by 3 bases, 8 bases remained unmatched. CDR1 MRHNA and CDR2 SNTAGT come from the germline V gene. The CDR3 here is CASSSGQTVTDTQYF. The CDR3 DNA follows: TGTGCCAGCAGTTCGGGACAGACAGTAACAGATACGCAGTATTTT.

The chain is built from TRBV7-9 and TRBJ1-6; D perhaps matches TRBD1 (5 bases). Looked up from germline, CDR1 is SEHNR and CDR2 is FQNEAQ (reference sequence). The CDR3 length is 13 residues. Trimming removed 5 bases at V and 11 bases at J, with 13 bases between. CDR3 in DNA: TGTGCCAGCAGCCGGGGGGTAGGGGCACCCCTCCACTTT. It translates to CASSRGVGAPLHF.

This clone has a single count. The genes are TRBV5-8 and TRBJ1-6; no clear D. With 0 bases removed from V and 6 bases from J, the gap between germline ends came to 10 bases. The CDR3 runs to 15 residues. The germline gives CDR1 SGHTS, CDR2 YDEGEE. For the CDR3, the DNA is TGTGCCAGCAGCTTGGGTTGGGGAGGTAATTCACCCCTCCACTTT. Residues: CASSLGWGGNSPLHF.

This sequence joins TRBV18 and TRBJ2-7; 14 nucleotides line up with TRBD2. The germline V gene has CDR1 KGHSH and CDR2 LQKENI. This CDR3 spans 17 amino acids. Losses at the gene ends were 0 bases for V and 1 base for J; bases not matched to a gene: 2. CDR3 DNA: TGTGCCAGCTCACCACCGGGACTAGCGGGAGAATCCTACGAGCAGTACTTC. The encoded protein is CASSPPGLAGESYEQYF.

J is TRBJ1-1 and V is TRBV11-2; D gene ambiguous. Trimming removed 4 bases at V and 12 bases at J, with 18 bases between. This CDR3 region has 13 residues. Looked up from germline, CDR1 is SGHAT and CDR2 is FQNNGV. The CDR3 region is CASSSRMGGRTFF. DNA for the CDR3: TGTGCCAGCAGCTCCCGAATGGGAGGGAGGACTTTCTTT.

The V and J genes are TRBV7-9 and TRBJ2-2, with D possibly being TRBD2 (5 bases). The germline gives CDR1 SEHNR, CDR2 FQNEAQ (reference sequence). Trimming took off 6 bases at V and 5 bases at J, with 16 bases between the two ends. CDR3 length: 15 amino acids. The CDR3 DNA follows: TGTGCCAGCAGTCCCACCTTTTCGGGGACCGGGGAGCTGTTTTTT. Translation: CASSPTFSGTGELFF.

The V gene is TRBV5-1, the J gene TRBJ2-3; no clear D. The germline V and J ends were trimmed by 0 bases and 5 bases, with 7 bases remaining between them. From germline, CDR1 is SGHRS and CDR2 YFSETQ. The CDR3 consists of 13 residues. CDR3 residues: CASSLASRDTQYF. CDR3 bases: TGCGCCAGCAGCTTGGCCTCGAGAGATACGCAGTATTTT.

This sequence joins TRBV11-2 and TRBJ2-7; D unresolved. The V gene's germline CDR1 is SGHAT and CDR2 FQNNGV. The CDR3 totals 12 residues. Trimming pared 4 bases from V and 0 bases from J, leaving 4 bases between. The CDR3 DNA sequence: TGTGCCAGCAGCTCCAGCTCCTACGAGCAGTACTTC. This codes for CASSSSSYEQYF. Together with reference TRBV11-2 and TRBJ2-7, the CDR3 gives the full variable domain: EAGVAQSPRYKIIEKRQSVAFWCNPISGHATLYWYQQILGQGPKLLIQFQNNGVVDDSQLPKDRFSAERLKGVDSTLKIQPAKLEDSAVYLCASSSSSYEQYFGPGTRLTVT.

The chain has TRBV2 and TRBJ1-2; 9 bases are a match to TRBD1. V shed 1 base and J 2 bases; nucleotides not matched to a gene: 8. This CDR3 comprises 17 residues. CDR1 and CDR2 (germline): SNHLY, FYNNEI. In nucleotides, the CDR3 is TGTGCCAGCAGTGAAGTAATATCGGGACAGGGAAACTATGGCTACACCTTC. Amino acid sequence: CASSEVISGQGNYGYTF.

The chain recombines TRBV5-1 with TRBJ2-5; the D is unclear. This CDR3 spans 11 amino acids. Germline values: CDR1 SGHRS, CDR2 YFSETQ. Trimming shortened V by 6 bases and J by 1 base, and 4 bases separated the two germline ends. The CDR3 sequence: CASTGQETQYF. DNA for the CDR3: TGCGCCAGCACCGGCCAAGAGACCCAGTACTTC.

J is TRBJ2-1 and V is TRBV6-1; TRBD2 might be the D (5 bases). The germline CDR1 and CDR2 sequences are MNHNS and SASEGT. The V and J ends lost 2 bases and 10 bases respectively, with 12 bases between them. The CDR3 consists of 13 residues. CDR3 coding DNA: TGTGCCAGCAGTGAAAATCGACTAACGGAGCAGTTCTTC. It yields the protein CASSENRLTEQFF.

V is TRBV5-4 and J is TRBJ2-7; 16 bases are shared with TRBD2. CDR3 length equals 18 residues. Germline V gene lookup returns CDR1 SGHNT and CDR2 YYREEE (reference sequence). V shed 4 bases, J shed 6 bases, and the junction held 13 bases outside the gene matches. The CDR3 nucleotides read TGTGCCAGCAGCCGAGGGACTAGCGGGGGGGCCATCCCCGCCGAGCAGTACTTC. It translates to CASSRGTSGGAIPAEQYF.

The chain couples TRBV21-1 to TRBJ1-3. TRBV21-1 is reported as a pseudogene. This CDR3 spans 14 amino acids. The CDR3: CASSKGGTGNTIYF. The CDR3 nucleotides read TGTGCCAGCAGCAAAGGAGGAACTGGAAACACCATATATTTT.

This chain links TRBV10-1 with TRBJ1-6; TRBD1 might be the D (6 bases). CDR1 is WNHNN and CDR2 is SYGVQD in the germline V gene (reference sequence). V lost 5 bases and J 7 bases, leaving 15 bases between the germline ends. There are 15 residues in the CDR3. The CDR3 DNA reads as TGCGCCAGCAGTACCAGGGGTATCGAGAATTCACCCCTCCACTTT. It translates to CASSTRGIENSPLHF.

The sample holds a few counts of this clone. The rearrangement links TRBV3-1 (or the pseudogene TRBV3-2) to TRBJ1-2; D might be TRBD1 (6 bases). Germline V CDR1 and CDR2: LGHDT, YNNKEL (reference sequence). V was pared by 3 bases and J by 8 bases, with 13 bases between. The length of the CDR3 is 13 residues. The CDR3 is CASSQGAAHGYTF. The CDR3 DNA reads as TGTGCCAGCAGCCAGGGGGCAGCTCACGGCTACACCTTC.

This clone was found once. The chain uses TRBV3-1 (or the pseudogene TRBV3-2) and TRBJ1-2, with a possible D match to TRBD1 (5 bases). There are 16 residues in the CDR3. The V gene lost 1 base and the J gene lost 5 bases, with 17 bases spanning the gap. CDR1 LGHDT and CDR2 YNNKEL come from the germline V gene (reference sequence). CDR3 nucleotides: TGTGCCAGCAGCCAAGCCCACCCGGGGGGGGAATATGGCTACACCTTC. Translating gives CASSQAHPGGEYGYTF.

The DNA of the CDR3 is TGTGCCAGCAGCGAACCGGGAGCATACGAGCAGTACTTC. Protein product: CASSEPGAYEQYF. The chain has TRBV13 and TRBJ2-7; a possible D gene is TRBD2 (6 bases). V dropped 5 bases and J dropped 4 bases, with 12 bases sitting between them. The length of the CDR3 is 13 residues. Germline CDR1 is PRHDT and CDR2 is FYEKMQ (reference sequence).

The rearrangement uses TRBV5-6 and TRBJ2-2; 10 bases match TRBD1. The CDR3 consists of 16 residues. The V and J ends lost 3 bases and 7 bases, in that order; junction bases with no gene match: 9. Germline assignment: CDR1 SGHDT and CDR2 YYEEEE. CDR3 sequence (DNA): TGTGCCAGCAGCTCAACCGGGACAGGGGTTCACGGGGAGCTGTTTTTT. Translated, it gives CASSSTGTGVHGELFF.

The chain combines TRBV5-6 with TRBJ2-4; 11 bases agree with TRBD2. The V segment lost 0 bases and the J segment 11 bases; nucleotides outside the gene matches: 10. The germline CDR1 and CDR2 sequences are SGHDT and YYEEEE. The CDR3 loop spans 16 amino acids. The CDR3 sequence: CASSLGLAGRAGVQYF. The DNA for the CDR3 is TGTGCCAGCAGCTTGGGACTAGCGGGACGCGCCGGCGTTCAGTACTTC.

This clone showed up just once. The gene calls are TRBV3-1 (or the pseudogene TRBV3-2) and TRBJ2-3, with TRBD2 matching over 8 bases. Trimming took 1 base from V and 0 from J; bases not matched to a gene: 12. The CDR3 extends over 19 amino acids. The V gene's germline CDR1 is LGHDT and CDR2 YNNKEL (reference sequence). CDR3 DNA: TGTGCCAGCAGCCAAGGACTGCTAGCGGGCCGCCCTAGCACAGATACGCAGTATTTT. Protein product: CASSQGLLAGRPSTDTQYF.

The V call is TRBV28, the J call TRBJ1-1; 8 bases are shared with TRBD1. V dropped 5 bases and J dropped 3; count of bases not matched to a gene: 11. Germline values: CDR1 MDHEN, CDR2 SYDVKM. CDR3 length: 16 residues. The CDR3 sequence: CASSTQRTGLHTEAFF. Written as DNA, the CDR3 is TGTGCCAGCAGTACCCAACGGACAGGGCTGCACACTGAAGCTTTCTTT.

The chain couples TRBV5-1 to TRBJ2-1; 8 bases match TRBD2. V dropped 3 bases and J dropped 12; count of bases not matched to a gene: 5. This CDR3 is built from 12 residues. Per germline, CDR1 SGHRS and CDR2 YFSETQ. CDR3 coding DNA: TGCGCCAGCAGCTCGGGCGGGGGGCCGCAGTTCTTC. Encoded protein: CASSSGGGPQFF.

V is TRBV7-6 and J is TRBJ2-5; 10 nucleotides line up with TRBD2. The CDR3 totals 15 residues. Germline V gives CDR1 SGHVS, CDR2 FNYEAQ. After removal of 8 bases from V and 4 bases from J, the junction contained 10 bases not matched to a gene. The CDR3 sequence is CASGPSGGEGETQYF. In DNA form, the CDR3 reads TGTGCCAGCGGCCCCAGCGGGGGGGAGGGAGAGACCCAGTACTTC.